This TCR beta chain was captured by sequencing in a study of regulatory T cells in long-lasting Graves disease. Arm-PCR of CDR3 regions and iRepertoire HTBI primers were used to build TCR beta libraries. Per the study methods: Samples collectively showed 62 TRBV and more than 12 TRBJ segments. Via MiXCR, TCRdb re-called the multiplex PCR reads, giving one row per CDR3 protein. TCRdb, rather than the study authors, made the V and J calls. The top ten clones hold 25% to 30% of a sample with a few hundred thousand distinct CDR3 sequences, less than 30% of them seen once. Ten or more counts support this clonotype. Time point here: persistent/refractory GD, antithyroid drugs over 5 years with positive TRAb. PBMC RNA served as the TCR library source. CDR3 length: 12 residues. V was shortened by 1 base and J by 6 bases, with 7 bases between the two germline ends. Germline assignment: CDR1 SEHNR and CDR2 FQNEAQ (reference sequence).

The specimen comprised peripheral blood mononuclear cells (PBMCs), sampled when the disease was refractory, from a patient treated with antithyroid drugs. The clonotype comes from a middle-aged woman with Graves disease. The rearrangement links TRBV7-9 to TRBJ2-7, with D unresolved. The CDR3 here is CASSLGSSEQYF. The CDR3 DNA reads as TGTGCCAGCAGCTTAGGCTCGTCCGAGCAGTACTTC.